These T cell receptor beta chains were read from a single sample in a study of blood T cell repertoires in COVID-19. Profiling relied on immunoSEQ multiplex PCR, and the TCRdb table lists in-frame clones only, not all of them. The sample contains about 50,000 clones, around 83% of which appear only once. What was sequenced was peripheral blood. The receptors here all came from a human donor in a cohort sampled during active COVID-19. Both conserved end residues are part of each CDR3. D genes are given only for firm matches. Some rows have no size entry. The others give once, few or many, or a class for an expanded clone.

abundance	v_gene	j_gene	d_gene	CDR3aa	CDR3nt
NA	TRBV6-2/TRBV6-3	TRBJ2-3	TRBD1	CASSLRTGGSTDTQYF	TGTGCCAGCAGTTTGCGGACAGGGGGTAGCACAGATACGCAGTATTTT
NA	TRBV13	TRBJ2-5	TRBD1	CASSARQGARGETQYF	TGTGCCAGCAGCGCCCGACAGGGGGCAAGGGGGGAGACCCAGTACTTC
NA	TRBV9	TRBJ2-7	TRBD2	CASSPTSGRAFSEQYF	TGTGCCAGCAGCCCCACTAGCGGGAGGGCCTTCAGTGAGCAGTACTTC
NA	TRBV2	TRBJ1-5	TRBD1	CASRGGTGAGNQPQHF	TGTGCCAGCAGGGGGGGGACAGGGGCCGGGAATCAGCCCCAGCATTTT
NA	TRBV3-1/TRBV3-2	TRBJ2-7	NA	CASSAGQSYEQYF	TGTGCCAGCAGCGCGGGACAGTCCTACGAGCAGTACTTC
once	TRBV5-6	TRBJ2-7	NA	CASSLRVDEQYF	TGTGCCAGCAGCCTCAGGGTCGACGAGCAGTACTTC
NA	TRBV21-1	TRBJ2-7	NA	CASSAQGSYEQYF	TGTGCCAGCAGCGCTCAGGGTTCCTACGAGCAGTACTTC
NA	TRBV25-1	TRBJ2-7	TRBD1	CASSSPKGTGVYEQYF	TGTGCCAGCAGTTCACCGAAAGGGACAGGGGTCTACGAGCAGTACTTC
NA	TRBV3-1/TRBV3-2	TRBJ2-7	NA	CASSRSLTATEQYF	TGTGCCAGCAGCCGATCCCTGACAGCAACCGAGCAGTACTTC
NA	TRBV6-1	TRBJ2-4	NA	CASSGGSGSLAKNIQYF	TGTGCCAGCAGTGGGGGCTCAGGGTCCTTAGCCAAAAACATTCAGTACTTC
NA	TRBV5-1	TRBJ2-5	NA	CASSLVPRGQETQYF	TGCGCCAGCAGCTTGGTCCCCCGGGGGCAAGAGACCCAGTACTTC
NA	TRBV29-1	TRBJ1-2	NA	CSVEEVPRDGYTF	TGCAGCGTTGAAGAGGTACCGAGGGATGGCTACACCTTC
NA	TRBV7-9	TRBJ2-1	NA	CASSRESSYNEQFF	TGTGCCAGCTCCAGGGAGTCTTCATACAATGAGCAGTTCTTC
NA	TRBV7-9	TRBJ2-7	NA	CASSETGNGEQYF	TGTGCCAGCAGCGAGACAGGTAACGGCGAGCAGTACTTC
NA	TRBV28	TRBJ1-2	TRBD1	CASSLSRGRRYGYTF	TGTGCCAGCAGTTTATCGAGGGGGCGCCGCTATGGCTACACCTTC
NA	TRBV6-2/TRBV6-3	TRBJ2-2	TRBD1	CASSSRGRKNGELFF	TGTGCCAGCAGTTCGAGGGGGCGCAAGAACGGGGAGCTGTTTTTT
NA	TRBV15	TRBJ1-5	NA	CATSLGLVSQPQHF	TGTGCCACCAGCTTGGGCTTGGTCAGCCAGCCCCAGCATTTT
NA	TRBV19	TRBJ2-7	TRBD2	CASSIGLAGFSYEQYF	TGTGCCAGTAGTATAGGACTAGCGGGTTTCTCCTACGAGCAGTACTTC
NA	TRBV21-1	TRBJ1-1	NA	CASSERQGRTTEAFF	TGTGCCAGCAGCGAGAGACAGGGCCGGACAACTGAAGCTTTCTTT
NA	TRBV29-1	TRBJ2-7	NA	CSATFYGDTNYEQYF	TGCAGCGCTACTTTTTACGGGGACACCAACTACGAGCAGTACTTC
NA	TRBV25-1	TRBJ2-7	TRBD2	CASTSSGLAGGMQYF	TGTGCCAGCACCTCTTCGGGACTAGCGGGAGGGATGCAGTACTTC
NA	TRBV29-1	TRBJ1-3	NA	CSAEGTGNTIYF	TGCAGCGCCGAGGGGACAGGAAACACCATATATTTT
NA	TRBV27	TRBJ2-5	NA	CASSLTGAVETQYF	TGTGCCAGCAGTTTAACGGGAGCGGTTGAGACCCAGTACTTC
few	TRBV10-3	TRBJ2-7	TRBD2	CAIRRTSGSYEQYF	TGTGCCATCAGACGGACTAGCGGTTCCTACGAGCAGTACTTC